These 20 T cell receptor beta chains originate from one sample sequenced in a study of T cells in Graves' hyperthyroidism and ophthalmopathy (dated by TCRdb to about 2019). To prepare the library, multiplex PCR was applied. Reads for this sample came from an Illumina HiSeq 2000. The TCR beta CDR3 regions were amplified from the RNA transcripts. The TCR CDR3 was subjected to a first round of RT-PCR using the HTBI primer set and the Qiagen OneStep RT-PCR kit. TCRdb took the public reads, trimmed them with fastp at Q25, ran MiXCR for clone calling and kept in-frame beta chains. Each entry merges the rows of one CDR3 protein and shows their most common DNA and genes. This sample comprises 40,000 to 60,000 distinct CDR3 sequences, less than 65% of them detected only once. More than 30% of the sample lies in the top ten. Material: peripheral blood or thyroid tissue (not recorded which). Every receptor here comes from a man between 18 and 35 years old with Graves' hyperthyroidism.

J is TRBJ2-5 and V is TRBV7-8; TRBD2 matches at 10 bases. Unmatched junction bases numbered 5, after V lost 2 bases and J lost 5 bases. The CDR3 length is 15 residues. Germline CDR1 reads SGHVS; CDR2 reads FQNEAQ. The DNA for the CDR3 is TGTGCCAGCAGCTTAAGCGGGGGGGCAGCGGAGACCCAGTACTTC. Its protein product is CASSLSGGAAETQYF. Full variable domain (remainder filled in from reference TRBV7-8 and TRBJ2-5): GAGVSQSPRYKVAKRGQDVALRCDPISGHVSLFWYQQALGQGPEFLTYFQNEAQLDKSGLPSDRFFAERPEGSVSTLKIQRTQQEDSAVYLCASSLSGGAAETQYFGPGTRLLVL.

This clonotype was seen ten or more times. This chain connects TRBV11-2 to TRBJ2-7; 10 bases are shared with TRBD2. The trim removed 4 bases at V and 4 bases at J, leaving 7 bases unmatched. Germline V gene data show CDR1 as SGHAT and CDR2 as FQNNGV. CDR3 size: 15 residues. The CDR3 loop is CASSSFSGRAYEQYF. The DNA of the CDR3 is TGTGCCAGCAGCTCTTTCAGCGGGAGGGCTTACGAGCAGTACTTC. Full variable domain (rest looked up from reference TRBV11-2 and TRBJ2-7): EAGVAQSPRYKIIEKRQSVAFWCNPISGHATLYWYQQILGQGPKLLIQFQNNGVVDDSQLPKDRFSAERLKGVDSTLKIQPAKLEDSAVYLCASSSFSGRAYEQYFGPGTRLTVT.

About this clonotype: At one end, the junction sequence differs from germline, possibly due to a read error. The chain has TRBV19 and TRBJ1-5, with 10 bases fitting TRBD1. The CDR3 length is 16 residues. Per germline, CDR1 LNHDA and CDR2 SQIVND (reference sequence). In DNA form, the CDR3 reads TGTGCCAGTAGTTCTATGGGGACAGGGGTAAATCAGCCCCGGCATTTT. Its protein is CASSSMGTGVNQPRHF.

The rearrangement uses TRBV29-1 and TRBJ2-7, with 8 bases that match TRBD2. CDR3 length equals 12 residues. The germline CDR1 and CDR2 sequences are SQVTM and ANQGSEA. V lost 6 bases to trimming and J lost 6 bases; unmatched junction nucleotides: 7. CDR3 in DNA: TGCAGCGTCACCGGGGCGGGAGGCGAGCAGTACTTC. This encodes CSVTGAGGEQYF.

This clonotype showed up many times. The rearrangement uses TRBV6-6 and TRBJ2-2; 8 positions agree with TRBD1. With 6 bases clipped from V and 0 bases from J, the junction kept 3 bases outside the gene matches. Germline V gene lookup returns CDR1 MNHNY and CDR2 SVGAGI (reference sequence). The CDR3 spans 15 residues. This CDR3 reads CASSIQGANTGELFF. The CDR3 DNA sequence: TGTGCCAGCAGCATACAGGGGGCGAACACCGGGGAGCTGTTTTTT.

In its sample, this clonotype was seen many times. The rearrangement links TRBV4-3 to TRBJ1-3; D call uncertain. Germline CDR1 and CDR2: LGHNA and YSLEER. CDR3 length: 15 amino acids. The V gene lost 5 bases and the J gene lost 0 bases, with 11 bases spanning the gap. CDR3 sequence: CASSKTRGSGNTIYF. As DNA, the CDR3 is TGCGCCAGCAGCAAGACCCGGGGCTCTGGAAACACCATATATTTT.

This clonotype has a count of ten or more. The genes are TRBV20-1 and TRBJ2-7; TRBD2 matches at 15 bases. Germline V gene data show CDR1 as DFQATT and CDR2 as SNEGSKA (reference sequence). V lost 5 bases and J lost 5; bases outside the gene matches: 4. This CDR3 is 14 amino acids long. CDR3 protein: CSAGLAGGPDEQYF. DNA for the CDR3: TGCAGTGCTGGACTAGCGGGAGGGCCCGACGAGCAGTACTTC.

This clonotype was detected ten times or more. V is TRBV5-1 and J is TRBJ2-2; 13 nucleotides match TRBD2. CDR1 is SGHRS, CDR2 YFSETQ, per germline. The CDR3 has 19 residues. V lost 4 bases to trimming and J lost 1 base; unmatched junction nucleotides: 10. CDR3 residues: CASSPWTSGSPQNTGELFF. The CDR3 nucleotides read TGCGCCAGCAGCCCGTGGACTAGCGGGAGCCCACAGAACACCGGGGAGCTGTTTTTT.

This clonotype was observed at least ten times. This chain uses TRBV12-3 or TRBV12-4 with TRBJ1-1; unclear D gene. V shed 7 bases and J shed 10 bases, with 22 bases lying between them. The CDR3 contains 14 residues. CDR3: CASKVLGPLEGAFF. The CDR3 DNA sequence: TGTGCCAGCAAAGTTCTTGGGCCCCTTGAGGGAGCTTTCTTT.

The J gene is TRBJ2-3, the V gene TRBV6-2 or TRBV6-3; 10 bases map to TRBD2. The CDR3 runs to 14 residues. Trimming at V came to 4 bases and at J to 4 bases, leaving 2 bases not matched to a gene. From germline, CDR1 is MNHEY and CDR2 SVGEGT. The CDR3 sequence: CASSSTSGPDTQYF. The DNA of the CDR3 is TGTGCCAGCAGTTCGACTAGCGGGCCAGATACGCAGTATTTT.

The J gene is TRBJ2-5, the V gene TRBV9; 7 positions match TRBD1. The CDR3 has 15 amino acids. Per germline, CDR1 SGDLS and CDR2 YYNGEE. Trimming took 0 bases from V and 5 from J; bases not matched to a gene: 7. CDR3 loop: CASSVASTGWETQYF. The CDR3 nucleotides read TGTGCCAGCAGCGTAGCTTCGACAGGGTGGGAGACCCAGTACTTC.

In DNA, the CDR3 is TGTGCCAGCAGCCCCGCCCGTGCTGGGGGGGAGACCCAGTACTTC. Translated, it gives CASSPARAGGETQYF. The chain combines TRBV19 with TRBJ2-5; tentative D call: TRBD2 (6 bases). There are 15 residues in the CDR3. The V and J ends lost 9 bases and 5 bases respectively, with 22 bases between them. CDR1 and CDR2 from the germline V gene are LNHDA and SQIVND (reference sequence).

Note on this clonotype: The final CDR3 position lacks the conserved phenylalanine or tryptophan, pointing to a likely read error. This rearrangement joins TRBV7-9 to TRBJ1-1; maybe TRBD1 (6 bases). Per germline, CDR1 SEHNR and CDR2 FQNEAQ (reference sequence). The CDR3 is 14 residues long. The CDR3 protein is CATKPGHQNTAAFL. The DNA for the CDR3 is TGTGCCACCAAACCGGGACACCAGAACACTGCAGCTTTCCTT.

This clonotype was detected only a few times. CDR3 residues: CASSSTGFAGELFF. CDR3 sequence (DNA): TGTGCCAGCAGCTCCACAGGGTTCGCCGGGGAGCTGTTTTTT. The chain recombines TRBV7-9 with TRBJ2-2; possibly TRBD1 for D (6 bases). V lost 4 bases, J lost 6 bases, and 12 bases lay in between. Germline values: CDR1 SEHNR, CDR2 FQNEAQ (reference sequence). This CDR3 is 14 amino acids long.

The sample holds many counts of this clonotype. V usage is TRBV2 and J usage is TRBJ2-3; 7 bases agree with TRBD1. Germline trimming cut 6 bases from V and 6 bases from J; bases unmatched to any gene: 9. This CDR3 comprises 14 residues. The V gene's germline CDR1 is SNHLY and CDR2 FYNNEI. The CDR3 region has the DNA TGTGCCAGCAGACAGGGGATTAGTTGGGATACGCAGTATTTT. This encodes CASRQGISWDTQYF.

This clonotype was recorded at least ten times. This chain uses TRBV10-3 with TRBJ2-2, with D possibly being TRBD2 (6 bases). CDR3 length: 12 residues. Germline-derived CDR1 and CDR2 are ENHRY and SYGVKD. The germline V and J ends were trimmed by 9 bases and 6 bases, with 11 bases remaining between them. The CDR3 bases are TGTGCCATGAGAGGAGGGGCCGGGGAGCTGTTTTTT. Translation: CAMRGGAGELFF.

This clonotype was counted many times. A much more abundant neighbour one base away suggests this may be a read error. The chain couples TRBV2 to TRBJ1-6; no firm D call. Germline V gives CDR1 SNHLY, CDR2 FYNNEI. The CDR3 covers 12 residues. This chain's CDR3 is CASSELLSPFHF. The CDR3, as DNA: TGTGCCAGCAGTGAATTGTTGTCACCCTTCCACTTT.

Note on this clonotype: A single base separates this from a much larger clone, so it may be a read error. This chain uses TRBV29-1 with TRBJ2-5; 14 bases map to TRBD2. The germline V gene encodes CDR1 SQVTM and CDR2 ANQGSEA. V trimming: 6 bases; J trimming: 6 bases; junction bases outside the gene matches: 15. This CDR3 is built from 17 residues. The CDR3 loop is CSVRLGTSGSPFKTQYF. In DNA form, the CDR3 reads TGCAGCGTGAGGCTCGGGACTAGCGGGAGCCCGTTTAAGACCCAGTACTTC. The whole variable domain, filled in from reference TRBV29-1 and TRBJ2-5, reads SAVISQKPSRDICQRGTSLTIQCQVDSQVTMMFWYRQQPGQSLTLIATANQGSEATYESGFVIDKFPISRPNLTFSTLTVSNMSPEDSSIYLCSVRLGTSGSPFKTQYFGPGTRLLVL.

With respect to this clonotype: The junction differs from germline at one of its ends, possibly a read error. The gene calls are TRBV19 and TRBJ2-7; TRBD1 is a possible D gene (6 bases). The CDR3 sequence is 13 residues long. Germline values: CDR1 LNHDA, CDR2 SQIVND (reference sequence). The CDR3: CAGSAGQRHEQYF. DNA for the CDR3: TGTGCCGGTAGTGCCGGACAGAGACACGAGCAGTACTTC.

The rearrangement links TRBV7-9 to TRBJ1-2; TRBD1 matches 7 bases. V lost 6 bases, J lost 4 bases, and 8 bases stayed unmatched. The V gene's germline CDR1 is SEHNR and CDR2 FQNEAQ (reference sequence). The CDR3 totals 14 residues. The CDR3 reads CASSQTGDSYGYTF. The DNA for the CDR3 is TGTGCCAGCAGTCAAACAGGGGACAGCTATGGCTACACCTTC.